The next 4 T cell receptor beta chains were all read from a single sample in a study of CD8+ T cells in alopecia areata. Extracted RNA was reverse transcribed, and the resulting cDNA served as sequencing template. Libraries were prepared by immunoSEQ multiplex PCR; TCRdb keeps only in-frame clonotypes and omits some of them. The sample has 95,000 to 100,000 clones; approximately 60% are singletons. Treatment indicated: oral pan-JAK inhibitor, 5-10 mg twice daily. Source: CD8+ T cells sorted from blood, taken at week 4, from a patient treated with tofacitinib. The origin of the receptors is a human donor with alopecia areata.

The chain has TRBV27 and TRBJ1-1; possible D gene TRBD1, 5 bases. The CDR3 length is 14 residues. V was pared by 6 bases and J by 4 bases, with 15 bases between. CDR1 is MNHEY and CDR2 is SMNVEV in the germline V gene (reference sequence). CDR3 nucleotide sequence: TGTGCCAGCAGACCCGGGGGGGGGACCACTGAAGCTTTCTTT. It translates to CASRPGGGTTEAFF.

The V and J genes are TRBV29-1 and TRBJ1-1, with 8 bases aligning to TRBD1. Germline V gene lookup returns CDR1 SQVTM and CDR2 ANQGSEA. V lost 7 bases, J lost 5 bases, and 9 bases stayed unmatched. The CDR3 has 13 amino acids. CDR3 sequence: CSDFGQGWTEAFF. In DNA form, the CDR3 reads TGCAGCGACTTCGGACAGGGATGGACTGAAGCTTTCTTT. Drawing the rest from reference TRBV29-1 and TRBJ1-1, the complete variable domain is SAVISQKPSRDICQRGTSLTIQCQVDSQVTMMFWYRQQPGQSLTLIATANQGSEATYESGFVIDKFPISRPNLTFSTLTVSNMSPEDSSIYLCSDFGQGWTEAFFGQGTRLTVV.

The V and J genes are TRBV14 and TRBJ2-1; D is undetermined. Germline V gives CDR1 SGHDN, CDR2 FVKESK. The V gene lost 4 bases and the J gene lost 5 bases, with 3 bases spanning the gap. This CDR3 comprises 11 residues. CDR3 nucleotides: TGTGCCAGCAGCCTCCACAATGAGCAGTTCTTC. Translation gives CASSLHNEQFF.

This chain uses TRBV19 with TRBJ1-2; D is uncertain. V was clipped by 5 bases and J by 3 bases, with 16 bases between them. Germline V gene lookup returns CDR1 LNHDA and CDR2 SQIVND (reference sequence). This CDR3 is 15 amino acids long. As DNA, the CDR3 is TGTGCCAGTAGTCCCGGACCCCGAGACCACTATGGCTACACCTTC. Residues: CASSPGPRDHYGYTF.